This passage covers 15 T cell receptor beta chains from one sample sequenced in a study of blood T cells in healthy people across ages. With a J-beta primer mix and a sample-barcoded 5' primer, a second PCR ran about 7 to 11 cycles. TCRdb analysed the 5' RACE reads with MiXCR anew, one entry per CDR3 protein. Here the sample spans 730,000 or so distinct CDR3 sequences, around two fifths being singletons. Sequencing was done on a sample of blood. These receptors were collected from a man older than 75 in good health.

V and J are TRBV5-1 and TRBJ2-3, with D unclear. The V and J ends lost 2 bases and 4 bases respectively, with 23 bases between them. This CDR3 spans 18 amino acids. CDR1 is SGHRS and CDR2 is YFSETQ in the germline V gene. The CDR3 DNA sequence: TGCGCCAGCAGCTTTCTTATCCGGCGAAAAAAGGGTTCAGATACGCAGTATTTT. Protein: CASSFLIRRKKGSDTQYF.

This clonotype turned up a few times. This rearrangement joins TRBV5-1 to TRBJ2-1; the match to TRBD2 covers 12 bases. CDR1 is SGHRS and CDR2 is YFSETQ in the germline V gene. J gave up 8 bases and V 4 bases, and 7 bases lay outside the gene matches. This CDR3 has 15 amino acids. CDR3 DNA: TGCGCCAGCAGCGTGTCTAGCGGGAGGGGGTATGAGCAGTTCTTC. It is translated as CASSVSSGRGYEQFF.

A word on this clonotype: A read error may explain this, as a much larger clone is one base away. The V and J genes are TRBV7-2 and TRBJ2-4; TRBD1 aligns across 7 bases. The J call could be wrong; TRBJ2-5 is a better fit for the DNA end. The CDR3 extends over 15 amino acids. Per the germline V gene, CDR1 is SGHTA and CDR2 is FQGNSA. CDR3 sequence (DNA): TGTGCCAGCAGCTTAGTTAGGGGGCAGTTAGCGACCCAGTACTTC. Protein: CASSLVRGQLATQYF.

This clonotype was recorded only once. The rearrangement links TRBV4-1 to TRBJ1-3; D is unclear. Trimming took off 1 base at V and 2 bases at J, with 9 bases between the two ends. The CDR3 totals 15 residues. CDR1 is MGHRA, CDR2 YSYEKL, per germline. CDR3 nucleotides: TGCGCCAGCAGCCAAGCGACATTCCCTGGAAACACCATATATTTT. Protein: CASSQATFPGNTIYF.

The V call is TRBV7-2, the J call TRBJ2-7, with 12 positions matching TRBD1. The CDR3 extends over 15 amino acids. With 6 bases clipped from V and 7 bases from J, the junction kept 10 bases outside the gene matches. In germline, CDR1 is SGHTA, CDR2 FQGNSA. CDR3 loop: CASSHSGTGGQEQYF. CDR3 DNA sequence: TGTGCCAGCAGTCACTCGGGGACAGGGGGCCAGGAGCAGTACTTC.

The chain recombines TRBV11-2 with TRBJ2-7; 8 positions agree with TRBD1. V lost 0 bases to trimming and J lost 2 bases; unmatched junction nucleotides: 3. This CDR3 is built from 15 residues. The germline CDR1 and CDR2 sequences are SGHAT and FQNNGV. The CDR3 reads CASSLEQGDAYEQYF. The CDR3 DNA sequence: TGTGCCAGCAGCTTAGAACAGGGGGACGCCTACGAGCAGTACTTC.

This clonotype was counted between two and nine times. V gene TRBV2 combines with J gene TRBJ2-3; the D is unclear. The CDR3 covers 15 residues. Germline V gene sequence: CDR1 SNHLY, CDR2 FYNNEI. Deletions cut 1 base from V and 2 bases from J, with 10 bases between. The CDR3 loop is CASSEDSLSTDTQYF. The CDR3 bases are TGTGCCAGCAGTGAAGACTCCCTCTCCACAGATACGCAGTATTTT.

The chain is built from TRBV7-8 and TRBJ2-4, with D perhaps assigned TRBD1 or TRBD2 (7 bases each). This CDR3 contains 15 residues. Germline lookup yields CDR1 SGHVS and CDR2 FQNEAQ. Trimming left V 5 bases short and J 6 bases short, with 17 bases between. CDR3: CASSPGRGRGNIQYF. In DNA form, the CDR3 reads TGTGCCAGCAGCCCTGGGAGGGGGCGAGGAAACATTCAGTACTTC.

The rearrangement uses TRBV10-2 and TRBJ2-1; 9 bases align to TRBD2. The trim removed 8 bases at V and 0 bases at J, leaving 8 bases unmatched. From germline, CDR1 is WSHSY and CDR2 SAAADI. The CDR3 loop spans 16 amino acids. The CDR3 is CASSGGGADSYNEQFF. CDR3 in DNA: TGCGCCAGCTCGGGCGGGGGGGCCGACTCCTACAATGAGCAGTTCTTC.

Remarks on this clonotype: A much larger clonotype is one base distant, so this may be a read error. The gene calls are TRBV18 and TRBJ2-5, with 11 nucleotides matching TRBD2. Germline assignment: CDR1 KGHSH and CDR2 LQKENI. The CDR3 has 15 amino acids. The ends lost 3 bases at V and 11 bases at J; junction bases unmatched: 11. For the CDR3, the DNA is TGTGCCAGCTCACCGGCGGCTAGCGGGGGGAATGAGCAGTACTTC. Its protein product is CASSPAASGGNEQYF.

This clonotype was seen ten or more times. The chain employs TRBV7-2 and TRBJ2-3, with a tentative D call TRBD2 (6 bases). Trimming removed 5 bases at V and 0 bases at J, with 12 bases between. Germline V gives CDR1 SGHTA, CDR2 FQGNSA. This CDR3 comprises 15 residues. CDR3 loop: CASSPRETSTDTQYF. The CDR3 DNA sequence: TGTGCCAGCAGCCCGCGGGAAACTAGCACAGATACGCAGTATTTT.

The J gene is TRBJ1-6, the V gene TRBV14; possible D gene TRBD1, 6 bases. With 6 bases removed from V and 5 bases from J, the gap between germline ends came to 11 bases. The CDR3 covers 14 residues. Germline CDR1 SGHDN, CDR2 FVKESK. This CDR3 is CASRLQGHNSPLHF. CDR3 bases: TGTGCCAGCAGGCTACAGGGCCATAATTCACCCCTCCACTTT.

This clonotype was found a few times. This chain joins TRBV7-8 and TRBJ2-1; a weak D match, TRBD1 (5 bases). The V gene lost 1 base and the J gene lost 5 bases, with 12 bases spanning the gap. Germline lookup yields CDR1 SGHVS and CDR2 FQNEAQ. The CDR3 extends over 15 amino acids. CDR3 sequence: CASSLGQGLDNEQFF. CDR3 in DNA: TGTGCCAGCAGCTTAGGCCAGGGATTGGACAATGAGCAGTTCTTC.

This clonotype was observed many times. The chain is built from TRBV29-1 and TRBJ2-7; TRBD1 aligns across 8 bases. The CDR3 extends over 13 amino acids. CDR1 and CDR2 (germline): SQVTM, ANQGSEA. Trimming took 5 bases from V and 4 from J; bases not matched to a gene: 7. In DNA form, the CDR3 reads TGCAGCGTTATCGGGACAGGCAGTTACGAGCAGTACTTC. Protein: CSVIGTGSYEQYF.

This clonotype has a handful of counts. This rearrangement joins TRBV7-9 to TRBJ2-1, with D possibly being TRBD2 (6 bases). CDR1 SEHNR and CDR2 FQNEAQ come from the germline V gene (reference sequence). This CDR3 spans 15 amino acids. Trimming shortened V by 1 base and J by 7 bases, and 14 bases separated the two germline ends. The CDR3 protein is CASSLEWGEANEQFF. The CDR3 DNA sequence: TGTGCCAGCAGCTTAGAGTGGGGGGAGGCGAATGAGCAGTTCTTC. Based on the CDR3 plus reference TRBV7-9 and TRBJ2-1, the full variable domain is DTGVSQNPRHKITKRGQNVTFRCDPISEHNRLYWYRQTLGQGPEFLTYFQNEAQLEKSRLLSDRFSAERPKGSFSTLEIQRTEQGDSAMYLCASSLEWGEANEQFFGPGTRLTVL.